A single sample is the source of the 21 T cell receptor beta chains below, sequenced in a study of blood T cells in healthy people across ages. Together with a sample-barcoded 5' primer, a J-beta primer mix was included in a second PCR lasting about 7 to 12 cycles. TCRdb passed the 5' RACE reads through MiXCR, listing each CDR3 protein once. The table records about 670,000 distinct CDR3 sequences, roughly 43% of them present only once. The material sequenced was blood. The source of these receptors is an elderly man in good health.

J is TRBJ1-2 and V is TRBV25-1; 8 positions agree with TRBD1. J was trimmed by 5 bases and V by 3 bases; bases with no gene match: 5. The CDR3 length is 14 residues. Germline CDR1 MGHDK, CDR2 SYGVNS. The chain's CDR3 is CASSETGEGYGYTF. Here the CDR3 DNA reads TGTGCCAGCAGTGAGACAGGGGAAGGGTATGGCTACACCTTC.

This clonotype showed up many times. This chain connects TRBV11-2 to TRBJ2-1; 8 bases match TRBD2. Germline lookup yields CDR1 SGHAT and CDR2 FQNNGV. J gave up 4 bases and V 10 bases, and 6 bases lay outside the gene matches. This CDR3 has 13 amino acids. For the CDR3, the DNA is TGTGCCACCACCCGGGGGGGGTACAATGAGCAGTTCTTC. It is translated as CATTRGGYNEQFF.

This clonotype was seen more than once but under ten times. This rearrangement joins TRBV20-1 to TRBJ2-7; no definite D call. The CDR3 is made up of 10 amino acids. The V end was cut by 3 bases, the J end by 3 bases, with 3 bases between. Germline V gene sequence: CDR1 DFQATT, CDR2 SNEGSKA (reference sequence). The CDR3 loop is CSARYYEQYF. The CDR3, as DNA: TGCAGTGCTAGGTACTACGAGCAGTACTTC.

Ten or more counts support this clonotype. The chain is built from TRBV20-1 and TRBJ1-2; D may be TRBD1 (5 bases). CDR3 length: 15 amino acids. V gave up 0 bases and J gave up 7 bases, with 18 bases separating them. CDR1 and CDR2 from the germline V gene are DFQATT and SNEGSKA (reference sequence). CDR3: CSARELPGNLGGYTF. The CDR3 DNA follows: TGCAGTGCTAGAGAATTGCCAGGGAACTTAGGTGGCTACACCTTC.

The CDR3 DNA follows: TGCAGTGCTAGAGAATCTAGGCCGTACAATGAGCAGTTCTTC. This gives the protein CSARESRPYNEQFF. The chain employs TRBV20-1 and TRBJ2-1, with D uncertain. This CDR3 has 14 amino acids. The germline V and J ends were trimmed by 0 bases and 4 bases, with 10 bases remaining between them. From germline, CDR1 is DFQATT and CDR2 SNEGSKA (reference sequence).

This clonotype was seen at least ten times. The genes are TRBV4-3 and TRBJ2-3; the D is unclear. CDR3 size: 12 residues. CDR1 and CDR2 from the germline V gene are LGHNA and YSLEER. Trimming shortened V by 2 bases and J by 2 bases, and 2 bases separated the two germline ends. The CDR3: CASSQHTDTQYF. In DNA form, the CDR3 reads TGCGCCAGCAGCCAACACACAGATACGCAGTATTTT.

This chain joins TRBV7-2 and TRBJ2-3; D may match TRBD1 or TRBD2 (5 bases each). Germline V gene sequence: CDR1 SGHTA, CDR2 FQGNSA. The ends were cut back, 5 bases at V and 1 base at J, with 13 bases in the middle. The CDR3 totals 15 residues. The CDR3 region is CASSPPLGGTDTQYF. In DNA, the CDR3 is TGTGCCAGCAGCCCGCCGCTGGGGGGCACAGATACGCAGTATTTT.

The gene calls are TRBV3-1 and TRBJ1-4; maybe TRBD1 (5 bases). CDR1 is LGHDT and CDR2 is YNNKEL in the germline V gene (reference sequence). This CDR3 comprises 17 residues. Trimming took 4 bases from V and 2 from J, leaving 17 bases between them. The CDR3 loop reads CASSPSGQGATNEKLFF. In DNA, the CDR3 is TGTGCCAGCAGCCCTTCTGGGCAGGGAGCGACTAATGAAAAACTGTTTTTT.

This clonotype was observed a handful of times. An end of the junction does not agree with germline; a read error may underlie this. The V gene is TRBV20-1, the J gene TRBJ2-6; 7 bases map to TRBD2. From germline, CDR1 is DFQATT and CDR2 SNEGSKA (reference sequence). The CDR3 is 13 residues long. The CDR3 nucleotides read TGCAGTGCAAATCGTCGGGGGGACAACGTCCTGACTTTC. This codes for CSANRRGDNVLTF.

The chain joins TRBV5-6 to TRBJ2-5, with D possibly TRBD1 on 6 matching bases. CDR1 is SGHDT, CDR2 YYEEEE, per germline. This CDR3 has 13 residues. V was cut by 7 bases and J by 0 bases, with 10 bases left in between. CDR3 bases: TGTGCCAGCCTAGGGGGAGACCAAGAGACCCAGTACTTC. This translates into CASLGGDQETQYF.

This clonotype was seen just once. The chain carries TRBV18 and TRBJ2-1; unclear D gene. The DNA end lines up better with TRBJ2-7; the J call may be wrong. CDR1 and CDR2 from the germline V gene are KGHSH and LQKENI. The CDR3 is made up of 16 amino acids. In nucleotides, the CDR3 is TGTGCCAGCTCACCACCGGGCAAAAGCTCCTACAATGAGCAGTACTTC. Its translation: CASSPPGKSSYNEQYF.

The chain joins TRBV28 to TRBJ1-2; a weak D match, TRBD1 (6 bases). Germline CDR1 is MDHEN and CDR2 is SYDVKM. Trimming took off 5 bases at V and 7 bases at J, with 17 bases between the two ends. The CDR3 loop spans 14 amino acids. The CDR3 bases are TGTGCCAGCAGTCTGGGCCAGGGGATGGGTGGCTACACCTTC. Translated: CASSLGQGMGGYTF.

This clonotype appeared a few times. V usage is TRBV5-1 and J usage is TRBJ2-3; 7 bases are shared with TRBD2. The ends lost 2 bases at V and 1 base at J; junction bases unmatched: 4. The CDR3 contains 15 residues. CDR1 and CDR2 (germline): SGHRS, YFSETQ. The CDR3 bases are TGCGCCAGCAGCTTCGTAGCGGGTCGCACAGATACGCAGTATTTT. This sequence encodes CASSFVAGRTDTQYF.

The genes are TRBV20-1 and TRBJ2-1, with unresolved D. V lost 7 bases, J lost 4 bases, and 11 bases lay in between. Germline V gene lookup returns CDR1 DFQATT and CDR2 SNEGSKA (reference sequence). The CDR3 is 12 amino acids. DNA of the CDR3: TGCAGTGTTTCCCAAGGTTACAATGAGCAGTTCTTC. This translates into CSVSQGYNEQFF.

As concerns this clonotype: A single base separates this from a much larger clone, so it may be a read error. The J gene is TRBJ1-1, the V gene TRBV30; the match to TRBD1 covers 7 bases. Germline V gives CDR1 GTSNPN, CDR2 SVGIG (reference sequence). With V trimmed by 6 bases and J by 1 base, 2 bases remained unmatched. The CDR3 totals 12 residues. The CDR3 loop reads CACRTGNTEAFF. CDR3 nucleotides: TGTGCCTGCCGGACAGGGAACACTGAAGCTTTCTTT.

The CDR3 spells CASSLMGPYNEQFF. The CDR3 DNA reads as TGCGCCAGCAGCTTGATGGGGCCATACAATGAGCAGTTCTTC. The genes are TRBV5-1 and TRBJ2-1; a weak D match, TRBD1 (5 bases). CDR3 length: 14 residues. Germline CDR1 SGHRS, CDR2 YFSETQ. Between the trimmed V and J ends, which lost 1 base and 4 bases, there was a span of 9 bases.

The chain uses TRBV18 and TRBJ1-1; TRBD1 matches 7 bases. Germline V gives CDR1 KGHSH, CDR2 LQKENI. Trimming removed 2 bases from V and 0 bases from J; junction bases left unmatched: 3. The CDR3 runs to 15 residues. DNA for the CDR3: TGTGCCAGCTCACCATCACAGGGGATGAACACTGAAGCTTTCTTT. Residues: CASSPSQGMNTEAFF.

V and J are TRBV3-1 and TRBJ2-3; 7 bases fit TRBD2. This CDR3 has 15 residues. V shed 4 bases, J shed 6 bases, and the junction held 10 bases outside the gene matches. In germline, CDR1 is LGHDT, CDR2 YNNKEL (reference sequence). CDR3: CASSRNPLATDTQYF. CDR3 nucleotides: TGTGCCAGCAGCCGAAACCCACTAGCGACCGATACGCAGTATTTT.

Remarks on this clonotype: At one boundary the junction diverges from the germline segment, which might be a read error. The rearrangement links TRBV7-6 to TRBJ2-4; D assignment may be TRBD1 or TRBD2 (8 bases each). The DNA end lines up better with TRBJ2-7; the J call may be wrong. The CDR3 runs 14 residues. The germline gives CDR1 SGHVS, CDR2 FNYEAQ. CDR3 sequence reads: CASSVAGQDYEQYF. CDR3 DNA: TGTGCCAGCAGCGTAGCGGGACAGGACTACGAGCAGTACTTC.

This clonotype showed up just a few times. The chain links TRBV4-2 to TRBJ2-5; D not certain. With 0 bases removed from V and 2 bases from J, the gap between germline ends came to 16 bases. Germline CDR1 is LGHNA and CDR2 is YNFKEQ. The CDR3 consists of 17 residues. The CDR3 DNA reads as TGTGCCAGCAGCCAAGATGTGGCTTTCGGGCCACAAGAGACCCAGTACTTC. This sequence encodes CASSQDVAFGPQETQYF.

The V and J genes are TRBV6-1 and TRBJ2-1, with D perhaps matching TRBD2 (7 bases). Trimming left V 5 bases short and J 8 bases short, with 25 bases between. Germline CDR1 is MNHNS and CDR2 is SASEGT. This CDR3 is 17 amino acids long. In DNA, the CDR3 is TGTGCCAGCAGTCAACAGGGACTAAGAGTCGGGTCACATGAGCAGTTCTTC. It translates to CASSQQGLRVGSHEQFF.